The rows below give T cell receptor beta chains drawn from one sample of a study of blood T cell repertoires in COVID-19. The table came from immunoSEQ multiplex PCR; TCRdb's copy has only in-frame clones and leaves some out. This repertoire shows around 270,000 clones, 75% to 90% found once; its top ten account for under 0.95%. Sequenced sample: peripheral blood. These receptors all come from a man aged 30 to 45 with acute or convalescent COVID-19. Both conserved end residues are part of each CDR3. D genes are given only for firm matches. The listing skips clone size in some rows; elsewhere it reads once, few, many or a size class.

d_gene	abundance	v_gene	j_gene	CDR3aa	CDR3nt
TRBD1	.	TRBV28	TRBJ1-2	CASSLTGAYYGYTF	TGTGCCAGCAGTTTAACAGGGGCCTACTATGGCTACACCTTC
.	.	TRBV28	TRBJ1-1	CASRDPRGNTEAFF	TGTGCCAGCAGGGATCCCAGGGGGAACACTGAAGCTTTCTTT
.	.	TRBV30	TRBJ2-4	CASRDLLAKNIQYF	TGTGCATCCAGGGACTTACTAGCCAAAAACATTCAGTACTTC
.	.	TRBV13	TRBJ1-1	CASSPIKDRMNTEAFF	TGTGCCAGCAGCCCAATAAAGGACAGAATGAACACTGAAGCTTTCTTT
.	.	TRBV18	TRBJ2-7	CASSPPRGWSYEQYF	TGTGCCAGCTCACCACCAAGGGGGTGGTCCTACGAGCAGTACTTC
TRBD1	.	TRBV5-6	TRBJ1-2	CASSFDRGQGYGYTF	TGTGCCAGCAGCTTTGACAGGGGGCAGGGCTATGGCTACACCTTC
.	.	TRBV5-1	TRBJ2-7	CASSPDYYEQYF	TGCGCCAGCAGCCCGGACTACTACGAGCAGTACTTC
.	once	TRBV5-1	TRBJ2-1	CASSYQKNEQFF	TGCGCCAGCAGCTACCAGAAAAATGAGCAGTTCTTC
.	.	TRBV28	TRBJ2-3	CASSQQGTPGDTQYF	TGTGCCAGCAGTCAACAGGGCACCCCAGGGGATACGCAGTATTTT
.	.	TRBV5-5	TRBJ1-2	CASSLDTCPCTF	TGTGCCAGCAGCTTGGACACATGCCCGTGCACCTTC
.	.	TRBV5-1	TRBJ1-1	CASSLDGVRTEAFF	TGCGCCAGCAGCTTGGACGGCGTCAGGACTGAAGCTTTCTTT
.	few	TRBV7-8	TRBJ1-2	CASSPLLTNYGYTF	TGTGCCAGCAGCCCCCTTCTTACTAACTATGGCTACACCTTC
TRBD2	.	TRBV19	TRBJ2-5	CASSLGSGIRGETQYF	TGTGCCAGTAGTTTGGGTAGCGGGATAAGAGGAGAGACCCAGTACTTC
TRBD1	.	TRBV9	TRBJ2-5	CASSFSGQGGSGETQYF	TGTGCCAGCAGCTTCTCTGGACAGGGGGGTTCAGGGGAGACCCAGTACTTC
.	.	TRBV18	TRBJ1-6	CASSTAARNSPLHF	TGTGCCAGCTCAACCGCGGCTCGGAATTCACCCCTCCACTTT
.	.	TRBV7-8	TRBJ1-4	CASSLAQTNEKLFF	TGTGCCAGCAGCTTAGCACAAACTAATGAAAAACTGTTTTTT
.	.	TRBV19	TRBJ1-1	CASSIGDFEAFF	TGTGCCAGTAGTATAGGCGACTTCGAAGCTTTCTTT
.	.	TRBV6-4	TRBJ1-2	CASSDERGYGYTF	TGTGCCAGCAGTGACGAAAGGGGCTATGGCTACACCTTC
TRBD1	.	TRBV27	TRBJ2-7	CASSLFGTGFYEQYF	TGTGCCAGCAGTTTATTTGGGACAGGGTTCTACGAGCAGTACTTC
.	.	TRBV15	TRBJ2-3	CATSIVLAGADTQYF	TGTGCCACCAGCATCGTACTAGCAGGCGCAGATACGCAGTATTTT
.	.	TRBV7-9	TRBJ1-2	CASSFESNYGYTF	TGTGCCAGCAGCTTTGAGTCGAACTATGGCTACACCTTC
TRBD1	.	TRBV5-4	TRBJ2-1	CASSLGTGVYNEQFF	TGTGCCAGCAGCCTCGGGACAGGGGTTTACAATGAGCAGTTCTTC
TRBD2	.	TRBV5-1	TRBJ2-2	CASQDPSGSVFGELFF	TGCGCCAGCCAGGACCCTAGCGGGAGTGTTTTCGGGGAGCTGTTTTTT
TRBD1	.	TRBV6-2/TRBV6-3	TRBJ1-5	CASSYWTGLRPQHF	TGTGCCAGCAGTTACTGGACAGGCTTGAGGCCCCAGCATTTT
.	.	TRBV2	TRBJ1-6	CASSFTGYNSPLHF	TGTGCCAGCAGTTTCACAGGCTATAATTCACCCCTCCACTTT
TRBD2	.	TRBV4-2	TRBJ2-7	CASSAGTSGSFDEQYF	TGTGCCAGCAGCGCGGGGACTAGCGGGAGCTTTGACGAGCAGTACTTC
TRBD2	.	TRBV4-2	TRBJ2-1	CASSQLAGGYNEQFF	TGTGCCAGCAGCCAACTAGCGGGGGGCTACAATGAGCAGTTCTTC
TRBD1	.	TRBV5-5	TRBJ1-5	CASSLEYRDRGPHF	TGTGCCAGCAGCTTGGAATACCGGGACAGGGGCCCGCATTTT
TRBD1	.	TRBV9	TRBJ1-2	CASSVGTGIYGYTF	TGTGCCAGCAGCGTTGGGACAGGAATATATGGCTACACCTTC
.	few	TRBV5-1	TRBJ1-4	CASSYGGRQTNEKLFF	TGCGCCAGCAGCTACGGAGGGCGACAGACAAATGAAAAACTGTTTTTT
TRBD1	.	TRBV7-8	TRBJ1-5	CASSFNSGTGGVGSNQPQHF	TGTGCCAGCAGTTTCAACTCCGGGACAGGGGGAGTTGGTAGCAATCAGCCCCAGCATTTT
.	.	TRBV5-5	TRBJ1-4	CASAWRVSNEKLFF	TGTGCCAGCGCCTGGAGAGTCTCCAATGAAAAACTGTTTTTT
.	.	TRBV2	TRBJ2-1	CASSPDRTLSYNEQFF	TGTGCCAGCAGCCCCGACAGGACGCTGTCCTACAATGAGCAGTTCTTC
TRBD2	.	TRBV28	TRBJ2-7	CASSRGTSGSYEQYF	TGTGCCAGCAGCCGGGGGACTAGCGGCTCCTACGAGCAGTACTTC
.	.	TRBV7-8	TRBJ1-6	CASSLYGIPNSPLHF	TGTGCCAGCAGCTTATACGGGATTCCTAATTCACCCCTCCACTTT
TRBD1	.	TRBV18	TRBJ1-3	CASSSRDSSGNTIYF	TGTGCCAGCTCATCCCGGGACAGCTCTGGAAACACCATATATTTT
.	once	TRBV2	TRBJ1-5	CASSGGLSNQPQHF	TGTGCCAGCAGTGGGGGCCTTAGCAATCAGCCCCAGCATTTT
.	.	TRBV24-1	TRBJ1-2	CATSDRDGNYGYTF	TGTGCCACCAGTGATCGGGATGGAAACTATGGCTACACCTTC
TRBD1	.	TRBV6-5	TRBJ1-1	CASLGQANTEAFF	TGTGCCAGCTTGGGACAGGCAAACACTGAAGCTTTCTTT
.	.	TRBV25-1	TRBJ1-4	CASSGWGQGAPTNEKLFF	TGTGCCAGCAGTGGCTGGGGCCAGGGCGCGCCAACTAATGAAAAACTGTTTTTT
.	once	TRBV2	TRBJ1-6	CASSRDNSPLHF	TGTGCCAGCAGTAGAGATAATTCACCCCTCCACTTT